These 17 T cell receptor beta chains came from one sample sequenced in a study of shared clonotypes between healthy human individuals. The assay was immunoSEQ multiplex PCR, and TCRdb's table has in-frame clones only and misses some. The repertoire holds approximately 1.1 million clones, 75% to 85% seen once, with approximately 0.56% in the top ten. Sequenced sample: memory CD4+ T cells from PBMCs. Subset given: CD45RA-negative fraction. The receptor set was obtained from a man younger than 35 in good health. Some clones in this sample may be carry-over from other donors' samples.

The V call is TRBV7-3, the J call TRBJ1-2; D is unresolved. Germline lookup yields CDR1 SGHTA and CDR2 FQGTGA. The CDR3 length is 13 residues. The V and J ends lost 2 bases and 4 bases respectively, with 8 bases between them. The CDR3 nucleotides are TGTGCCAGCAGCTTAGGACGGATCTATGGCTACACCTTC. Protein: CASSLGRIYGYTF.

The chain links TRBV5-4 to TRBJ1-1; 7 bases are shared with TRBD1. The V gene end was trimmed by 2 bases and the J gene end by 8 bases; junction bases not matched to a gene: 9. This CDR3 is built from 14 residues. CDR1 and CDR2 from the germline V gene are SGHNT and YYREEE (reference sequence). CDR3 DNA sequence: TGTGCCAGCAGCTTCAAGGCAGGGGGACGGGAAGCTTTCTTT. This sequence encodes CASSFKAGGREAFF.

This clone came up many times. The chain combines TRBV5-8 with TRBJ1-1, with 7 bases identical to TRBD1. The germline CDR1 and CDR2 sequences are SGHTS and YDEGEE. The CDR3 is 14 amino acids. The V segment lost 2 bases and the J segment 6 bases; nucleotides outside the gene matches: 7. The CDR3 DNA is TGTGCCAGCAGCTTCACAGGGGAGGAGCCTGAAGCTTTCTTT. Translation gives CASSFTGEEPEAFF.

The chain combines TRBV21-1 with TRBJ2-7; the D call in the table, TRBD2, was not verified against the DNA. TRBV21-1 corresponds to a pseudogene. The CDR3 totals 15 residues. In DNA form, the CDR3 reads TGTGCCAGCAGCAGCCATTTACTAGGGCCCTACGAGCAGTACTTC. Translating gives CASSSHLLGPYEQYF.

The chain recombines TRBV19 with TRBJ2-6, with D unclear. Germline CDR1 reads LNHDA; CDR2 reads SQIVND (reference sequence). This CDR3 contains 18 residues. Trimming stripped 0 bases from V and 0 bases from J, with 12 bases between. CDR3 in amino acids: CASSIEWFVNSGANVLTF. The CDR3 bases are TGTGCCAGTAGTATAGAATGGTTTGTCAACTCTGGGGCCAACGTCCTGACTTTC. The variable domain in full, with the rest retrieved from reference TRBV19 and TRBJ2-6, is DGGITQSPKYLFRKEGQNVTLSCEQNLNHDAMYWYRQDPGQGLRLIYYSQIVNDFQKGDIAEGYSVSREKKESFPLTVTSAQKNPTAFYLCASSIEWFVNSGANVLTFGAGSRLTVL.

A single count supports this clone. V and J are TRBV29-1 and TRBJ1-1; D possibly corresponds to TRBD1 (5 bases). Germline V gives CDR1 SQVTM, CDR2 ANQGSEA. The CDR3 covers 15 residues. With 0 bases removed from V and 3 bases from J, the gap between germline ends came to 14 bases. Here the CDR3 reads CSVEDRDRHYTEAFF. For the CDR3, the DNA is TGCAGCGTTGAAGACCGCGACAGACACTACACTGAAGCTTTCTTT. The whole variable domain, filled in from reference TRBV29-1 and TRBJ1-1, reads SAVISQKPSRDICQRGTSLTIQCQVDSQVTMMFWYRQQPGQSLTLIATANQGSEATYESGFVIDKFPISRPNLTFSTLTVSNMSPEDSSIYLCSVEDRDRHYTEAFFGQGTRLTVV.

The CDR3 reads CASSYGTANYGYTF. The CDR3 DNA follows: TGTGCCAGCAGTTACGGGACAGCTAACTATGGCTACACCTTC. The chain uses TRBV28 and TRBJ1-2; 7 bases match TRBD1. This CDR3 contains 14 residues. Trimming took 4 bases from V and 0 from J; bases not matched to a gene: 2. CDR1 is MDHEN, CDR2 SYDVKM, per germline.

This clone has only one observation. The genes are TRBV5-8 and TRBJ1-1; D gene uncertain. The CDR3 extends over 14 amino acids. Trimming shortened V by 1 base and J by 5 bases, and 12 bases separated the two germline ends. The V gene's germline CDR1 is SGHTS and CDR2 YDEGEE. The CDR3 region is CASSLMTRDTEAFF. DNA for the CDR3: TGTGCCAGCAGCTTGATGACGAGGGATACTGAAGCTTTCTTT.

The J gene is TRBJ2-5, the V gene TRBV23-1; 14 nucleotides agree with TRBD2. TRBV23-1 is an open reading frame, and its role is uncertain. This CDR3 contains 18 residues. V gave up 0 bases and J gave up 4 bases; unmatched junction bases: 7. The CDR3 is CASSQSGTSGSCGETQYF. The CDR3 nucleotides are TGCGCCAGCAGTCAATCGGGGACTAGCGGGAGTTGTGGAGAGACCCAGTACTTC.

CDR3 DNA: TGTGCCTGGAGTCGGCAGAGCCTCTACGAGCAGTACTTC. Amino acids: CAWSRQSLYEQYF. This chain links TRBV30 with TRBJ2-7, with no clear D. The V gene lost 2 bases and the J gene lost 3 bases, with 11 bases spanning the gap. The germline V gene encodes CDR1 GTSNPN and CDR2 SVGIG (reference sequence). CDR3 length: 13 amino acids.

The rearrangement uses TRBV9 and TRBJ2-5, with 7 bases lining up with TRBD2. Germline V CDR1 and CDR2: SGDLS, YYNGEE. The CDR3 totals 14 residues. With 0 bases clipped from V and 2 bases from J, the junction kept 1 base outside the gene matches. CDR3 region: CASSVGTRQETQYF. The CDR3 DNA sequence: TGTGCCAGCAGCGTAGGGACTAGACAAGAGACCCAGTACTTC.

The CDR3 DNA reads as TGTGCCAGCAGCTTAGGATACAGTTTGAACACTGAAGCTTTCTTT. Its protein product is CASSLGYSLNTEAFF. The chain joins TRBV7-9 to TRBJ1-1; D remains ambiguous. Between the trimmed V and J ends, which lost 1 base and 0 bases, there was a span of 9 bases. Germline V CDR1 and CDR2: SEHNR, FQNEAQ (reference sequence). This CDR3 has 15 residues. Using reference TRBV7-9 and TRBJ1-1 for the parts outside the CDR3, the full variable domain is DTGVSQNPRHKITKRGQNVTFRCDPISEHNRLYWYRQTLGQGPEFLTYFQNEAQLEKSRLLSDRFSAERPKGSFSTLEIQRTEQGDSAMYLCASSLGYSLNTEAFFGQGTRLTVV.

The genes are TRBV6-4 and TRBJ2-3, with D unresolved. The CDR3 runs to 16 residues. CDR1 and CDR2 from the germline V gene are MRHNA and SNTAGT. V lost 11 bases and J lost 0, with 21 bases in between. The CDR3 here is CAPGGWGQASTDTQYF. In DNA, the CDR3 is TGTGCCCCGGGTGGTTGGGGTCAGGCTAGCACAGATACGCAGTATTTT.

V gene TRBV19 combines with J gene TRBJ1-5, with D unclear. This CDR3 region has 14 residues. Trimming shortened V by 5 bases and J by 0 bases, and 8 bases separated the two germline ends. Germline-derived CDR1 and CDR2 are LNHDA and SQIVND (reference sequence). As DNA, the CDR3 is TGTGCCAGTAGTCCTAAGGATAGCAATCAGCCCCAGCATTTT. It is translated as CASSPKDSNQPQHF.

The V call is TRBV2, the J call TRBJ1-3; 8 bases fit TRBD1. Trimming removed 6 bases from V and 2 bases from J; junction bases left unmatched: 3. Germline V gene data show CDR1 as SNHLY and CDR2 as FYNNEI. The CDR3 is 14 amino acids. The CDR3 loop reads CASRRTGPGNTIYF. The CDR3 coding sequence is TGTGCCAGCAGGCGGACAGGGCCTGGAAACACCATATATTTT.

In nucleotides, the CDR3 is TGTGCCAGCAGCGGACTAGCGGGAAGAGAGACCCAGTACTTC. The encoded protein is CASSGLAGRETQYF. The genes are TRBV28 and TRBJ2-5; TRBD2 matches at 12 bases. The CDR3 runs to 14 residues. V trimming: 6 bases; J trimming: 4 bases; junction bases outside the gene matches: 3. The germline CDR1 and CDR2 sequences are MDHEN and SYDVKM.

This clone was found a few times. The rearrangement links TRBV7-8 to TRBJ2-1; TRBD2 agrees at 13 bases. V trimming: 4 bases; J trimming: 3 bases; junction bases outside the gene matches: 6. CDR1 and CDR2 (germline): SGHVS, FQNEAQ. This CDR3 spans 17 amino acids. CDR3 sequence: CASSYGGLAGSYNEQFF. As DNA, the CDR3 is TGTGCCAGCAGCTATGGGGGACTAGCGGGAAGCTACAATGAGCAGTTCTTC.